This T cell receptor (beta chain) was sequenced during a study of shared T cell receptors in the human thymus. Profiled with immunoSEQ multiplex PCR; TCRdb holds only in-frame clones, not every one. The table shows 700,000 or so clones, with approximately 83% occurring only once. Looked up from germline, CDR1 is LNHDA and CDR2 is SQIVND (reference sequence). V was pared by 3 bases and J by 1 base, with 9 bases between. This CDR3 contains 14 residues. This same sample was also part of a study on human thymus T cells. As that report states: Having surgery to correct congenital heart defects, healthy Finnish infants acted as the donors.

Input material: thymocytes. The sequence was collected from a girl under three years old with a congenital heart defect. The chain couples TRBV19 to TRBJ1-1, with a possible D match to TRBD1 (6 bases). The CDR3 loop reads CASSIVQGNTEAFF. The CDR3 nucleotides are TGTGCCAGTAGTATCGTACAGGGGAACACTGAAGCTTTCTTT. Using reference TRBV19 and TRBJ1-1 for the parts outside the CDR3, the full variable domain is DGGITQSPKYLFRKEGQNVTLSCEQNLNHDAMYWYRQDPGQGLRLIYYSQIVNDFQKGDIAEGYSVSREKKESFPLTVTSAQKNPTAFYLCASSIVQGNTEAFFGQGTRLTVV.